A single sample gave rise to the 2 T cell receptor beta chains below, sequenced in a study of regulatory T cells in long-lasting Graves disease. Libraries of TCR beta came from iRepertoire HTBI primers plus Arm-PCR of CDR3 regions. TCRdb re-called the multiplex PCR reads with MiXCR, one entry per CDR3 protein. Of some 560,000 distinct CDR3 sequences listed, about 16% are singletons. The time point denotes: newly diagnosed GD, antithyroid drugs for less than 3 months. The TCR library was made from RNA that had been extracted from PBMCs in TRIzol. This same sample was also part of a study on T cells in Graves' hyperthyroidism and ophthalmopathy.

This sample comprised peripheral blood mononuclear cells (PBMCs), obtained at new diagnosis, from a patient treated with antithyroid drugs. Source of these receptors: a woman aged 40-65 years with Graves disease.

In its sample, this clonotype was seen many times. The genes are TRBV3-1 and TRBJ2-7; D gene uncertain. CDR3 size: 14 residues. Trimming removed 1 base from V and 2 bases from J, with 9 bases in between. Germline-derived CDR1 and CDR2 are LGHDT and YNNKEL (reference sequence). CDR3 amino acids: CASSQVGRPYEQYF. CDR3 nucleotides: TGTGCCAGCAGCCAAGTGGGAAGGCCCTACGAGCAGTACTTC.

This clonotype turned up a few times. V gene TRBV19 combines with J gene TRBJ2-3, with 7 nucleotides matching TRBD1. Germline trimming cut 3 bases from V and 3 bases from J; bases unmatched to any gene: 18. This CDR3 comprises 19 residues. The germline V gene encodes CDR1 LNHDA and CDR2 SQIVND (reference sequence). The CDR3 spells CASSMRGQGVHKTTDTQYF. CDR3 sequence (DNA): TGTGCCAGTAGTATGAGAGGGCAGGGGGTCCACAAAACGACAGATACGCAGTATTTT.